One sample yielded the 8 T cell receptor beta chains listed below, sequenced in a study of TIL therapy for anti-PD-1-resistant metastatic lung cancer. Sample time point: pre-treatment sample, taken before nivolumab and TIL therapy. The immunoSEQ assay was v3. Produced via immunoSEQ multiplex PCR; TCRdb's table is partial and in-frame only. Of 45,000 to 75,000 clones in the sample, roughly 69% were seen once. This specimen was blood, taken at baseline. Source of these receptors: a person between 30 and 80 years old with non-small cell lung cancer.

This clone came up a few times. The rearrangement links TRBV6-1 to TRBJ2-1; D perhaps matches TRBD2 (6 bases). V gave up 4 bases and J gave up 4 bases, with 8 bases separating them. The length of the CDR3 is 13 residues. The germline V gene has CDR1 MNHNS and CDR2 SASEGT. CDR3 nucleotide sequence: TGTGCCAGCAGTGTGGGACTTTACAATGAGCAGTTCTTC. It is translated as CASSVGLYNEQFF.

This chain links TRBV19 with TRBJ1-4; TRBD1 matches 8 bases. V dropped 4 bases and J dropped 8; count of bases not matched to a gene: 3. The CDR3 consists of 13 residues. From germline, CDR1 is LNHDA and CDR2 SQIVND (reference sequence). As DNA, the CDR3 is TGTGCCAGTAGTAGGACAGGGTCCGAAAAACTGTTTTTT. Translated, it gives CASSRTGSEKLFF.

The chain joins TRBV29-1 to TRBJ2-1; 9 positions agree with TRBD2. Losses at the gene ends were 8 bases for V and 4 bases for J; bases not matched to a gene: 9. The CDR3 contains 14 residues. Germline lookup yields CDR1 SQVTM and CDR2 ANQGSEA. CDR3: CSLLGAGGYNEQFF. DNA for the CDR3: TGCAGCCTGTTAGGGGCGGGAGGGTACAATGAGCAGTTCTTC.

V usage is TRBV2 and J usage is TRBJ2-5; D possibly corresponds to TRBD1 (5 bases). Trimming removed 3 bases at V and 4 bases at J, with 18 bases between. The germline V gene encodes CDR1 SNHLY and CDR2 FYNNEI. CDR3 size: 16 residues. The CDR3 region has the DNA TGTGCCAGCAGTGATTCCCTAGGGCCAGGGCGAGAGACCCAGTACTTC. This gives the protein CASSDSLGPGRETQYF.

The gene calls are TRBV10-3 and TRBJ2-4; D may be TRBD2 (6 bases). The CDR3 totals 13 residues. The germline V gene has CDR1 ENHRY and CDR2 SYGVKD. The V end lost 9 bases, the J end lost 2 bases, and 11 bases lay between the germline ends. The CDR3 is CAIGGGTKNIQYF. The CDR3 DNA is TGTGCCATTGGTGGGGGGACCAAAAACATTCAGTACTTC.

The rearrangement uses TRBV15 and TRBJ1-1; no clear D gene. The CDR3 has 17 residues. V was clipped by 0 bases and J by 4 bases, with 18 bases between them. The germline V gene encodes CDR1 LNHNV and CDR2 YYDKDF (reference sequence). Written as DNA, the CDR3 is TGTGCCACCAGCAGAGAGTTAGGGTATGAGACGGGCACTGAAGCTTTCTTT. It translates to CATSRELGYETGTEAFF. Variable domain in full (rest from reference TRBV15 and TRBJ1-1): DAMVIQNPRYQVTQFGKPVTLSCSQTLNHNVMYWYQQKSSQAPKLLFHYYDKDFNNEADTPDNFQSRRPNTSFCFLDIRSPGLGDTAMYLCATSRELGYETGTEAFFGQGTRLTVV.

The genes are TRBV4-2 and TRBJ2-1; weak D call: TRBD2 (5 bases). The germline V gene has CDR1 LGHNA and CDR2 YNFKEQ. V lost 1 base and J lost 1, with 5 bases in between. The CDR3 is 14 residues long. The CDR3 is CASSQAGSYNEQFF. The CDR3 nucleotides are TGTGCCAGCAGCCAAGCGGGATCCTACAATGAGCAGTTCTTC.

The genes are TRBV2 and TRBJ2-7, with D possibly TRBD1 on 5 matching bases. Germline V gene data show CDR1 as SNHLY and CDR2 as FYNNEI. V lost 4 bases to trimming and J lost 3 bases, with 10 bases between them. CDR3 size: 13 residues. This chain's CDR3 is CASSVRAFYEQYF. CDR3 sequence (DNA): TGTGCCAGCAGTGTCAGGGCTTTCTACGAGCAGTACTTC.